This TCR beta chain was retrieved from a study of a mutant IDH1 vaccine in newly diagnosed glioma. A word on this clone: Its antigen is unknown.

CDR3 length equals 17 residues. V was trimmed by 3 bases and J by 2 bases, leaving 20 bases between them. The germline CDR1 and CDR2 sequences are MNHEY and SMNVEV (reference sequence). Libraries were prepared by immunoSEQ multiplex PCR; TCRdb keeps only in-frame clonotypes and omits some of them. This repertoire shows roughly 130,000 clones, around three quarters found once; its top ten account for 5% to 6%. The time point is: week 11, during vaccination. The study gave 300 ug of mutant IDH1 20-mer peptide per vaccine dose, with topical imiquimod. The V and J genes are TRBV27 and TRBJ2-7; perhaps TRBD2 as D (6 bases). This TCR came from a man aged 35 to 55 with glioma. Sample: PBMCs, taken from a glioma patient whose treatment included an IDH1 peptide vaccine. The CDR3 spells CASSFTTPGRSPYEQYF. CDR3 bases: TGTGCCAGCAGTTTTACGACCCCAGGGAGGAGCCCCTACGAGCAGTACTTC.